The 10 T cell receptor beta chains given below trace back to one sample, sequenced in a study of cytomegalovirus exposure and HLA in healthy donors. The PCR contained 60 Vbeta and 13 Jbeta primers. Profiled with immunoSEQ multiplex PCR; TCRdb holds only in-frame clones, not every one. The table has about 130,000 clones, about three quarters seen once; the top ten hold around 3.7%. Sequencing was carried out using PBMCs. Receptor source: a man aged 25-45 years in good health and CMV-seronegative.

The chain couples TRBV7-3 to TRBJ2-1, with 9 bases that match TRBD1. Trimming removed 4 bases from V and 1 base from J; junction bases left unmatched: 2. CDR3 length: 15 residues. Germline values: CDR1 SGHTA, CDR2 FQGTGA. The DNA for the CDR3 is TGTGCCAGCAGCTACAGGGGGCCATCCTACAATGAGCAGTTCTTC. Translating it yields CASSYRGPSYNEQFF. Together with reference TRBV7-3 and TRBJ2-1, the CDR3 gives the full variable domain: GAGVSQTPSNKVTEKGKYVELRCDPISGHTALYWYRQSLGQGPEFLIYFQGTGAADDSGLPNDRFFAVRPEGSVSTLKIQRTERGDSAVYLCASSYRGPSYNEQFFGPGTRLTVL.

This clone was observed a handful of times. The chain employs TRBV7-9 and TRBJ2-1; 8 bases map to TRBD2. CDR3 length: 16 amino acids. Germline CDR1 and CDR2: SEHNR and FQNEAQ (reference sequence). V lost 1 base to trimming and J lost 3 bases; unmatched junction nucleotides: 5. The CDR3: CASSLGPSGGYNEQFF. CDR3 DNA sequence: TGTGCCAGCAGCTTAGGCCCCAGCGGGGGCTACAATGAGCAGTTCTTC.

V gene TRBV18 combines with J gene TRBJ1-5, with D perhaps TRBD1 (5 bases). Per the germline V gene, CDR1 is KGHSH and CDR2 is LQKENI. Trimming shortened V by 5 bases and J by 5 bases, and 16 bases separated the two germline ends. The CDR3 is made up of 15 amino acids. This CDR3 reads CASSVQGAADQPQHF. The CDR3, as DNA: TGTGCCAGCTCAGTTCAAGGGGCGGCGGATCAGCCCCAGCATTTT.

Notes on this clone: The junction departs from the called germline gene at one end, perhaps through a read error. The chain employs TRBV7-9 and TRBJ2-7, with TRBD1 as a possible D gene (6 bases). CDR3 length: 12 residues. Germline V CDR1 and CDR2: SEHNR, FQNEAQ (reference sequence). CDR3 protein: CSSSSDSYEQYF. Here the CDR3 DNA reads TGTTCCAGCAGCTCGGACAGCTACGAGCAGTACTTC.

The chain recombines TRBV6-5 with TRBJ1-1; a weak D match, TRBD1 (5 bases). The germline V gene has CDR1 MNHEY and CDR2 SVGAGI. V was cut by 1 base and J by 2 bases, with 11 bases left in between. The CDR3 extends over 15 amino acids. CDR3 DNA sequence: TGTGCCAGCAGTTACTGGGGGGGAACTAACACTGAAGCTTTCTTT. It yields the protein CASSYWGGTNTEAFF.

This chain uses TRBV5-6 with TRBJ1-4; weak D call: TRBD1 (5 bases). In germline, CDR1 is SGHDT, CDR2 YYEEEE. Trimming stripped 4 bases from V and 4 bases from J, with 11 bases between. This CDR3 is built from 14 residues. The CDR3 sequence: CASSQRQINEKLFF. CDR3 nucleotide sequence: TGTGCCAGCAGCCAGAGACAGATTAATGAAAAACTGTTTTTT. Together with reference TRBV5-6 and TRBJ1-4, the CDR3 gives the full variable domain: DAGVTQSPTHLIKTRGQQVTLRCSPKSGHDTVSWYQQALGQGPQFIFQYYEEEERQRGNFPDRFSGHQFPNYSSELNVNALLLGDSALYLCASSQRQINEKLFFGSGTQLSVL.

The rearrangement links TRBV27 to TRBJ2-7, with TRBD1 as a possible D gene (6 bases). The CDR3 contains 12 residues. V lost 3 bases and J 7 bases, leaving 10 bases between the germline ends. Germline CDR1 is MNHEY and CDR2 is SMNVEV (reference sequence). CDR3 loop: CASSFPGEEQYF. In DNA form, the CDR3 reads TGTGCCAGCAGTTTCCCAGGGGAGGAGCAGTACTTC.

The CDR3 loop reads CASRDGTGSTGELFF. As DNA, the CDR3 is TGCGCCAGCAGGGACGGGACAGGGTCCACCGGGGAGCTGTTTTTT. The J gene is TRBJ2-2, the V gene TRBV5-1; 9 nucleotides align to TRBD1. V was clipped by 5 bases and J by 4 bases; unmatched bases: 6. Germline lookup yields CDR1 SGHRS and CDR2 YFSETQ. The CDR3 has 15 residues. Variable domain in full (rest from reference TRBV5-1 and TRBJ2-2): KAGVTQTPRYLIKTRGQQVTLSCSPISGHRSVSWYQQTPGQGLQFLFEYFSETQRNKGNFPGRFSGRQFSNSRSEMNVSTLELGDSALYLCASRDGTGSTGELFFGEGSRLTVL.

This clone was recorded once. The chain uses TRBV2 and TRBJ2-5, with D possibly being TRBD2 (6 bases). The CDR3 is made up of 17 amino acids. The V end was cut by 5 bases, the J end by 5 bases, with 24 bases between. Per the germline V gene, CDR1 is SNHLY and CDR2 is FYNNEI. CDR3 coding DNA: TGTGCCAGCAGTCCCTGGGGGGACGACGGCCTGCCGGAGACCCAGTACTTC. Protein product: CASSPWGDDGLPETQYF.

The chain uses TRBV20-1 and TRBJ2-7, with 9 bases lining up with TRBD1. The J segment lost 6 bases and the V segment lost 3 bases, leaving 0 bases of the junction unmatched. The CDR3 is 11 amino acids. Germline V CDR1 and CDR2: DFQATT, SNEGSKA (reference sequence). CDR3 sequence: CSARDRGEQYF. DNA of the CDR3: TGCAGTGCTAGGGACAGGGGCGAGCAGTACTTC.